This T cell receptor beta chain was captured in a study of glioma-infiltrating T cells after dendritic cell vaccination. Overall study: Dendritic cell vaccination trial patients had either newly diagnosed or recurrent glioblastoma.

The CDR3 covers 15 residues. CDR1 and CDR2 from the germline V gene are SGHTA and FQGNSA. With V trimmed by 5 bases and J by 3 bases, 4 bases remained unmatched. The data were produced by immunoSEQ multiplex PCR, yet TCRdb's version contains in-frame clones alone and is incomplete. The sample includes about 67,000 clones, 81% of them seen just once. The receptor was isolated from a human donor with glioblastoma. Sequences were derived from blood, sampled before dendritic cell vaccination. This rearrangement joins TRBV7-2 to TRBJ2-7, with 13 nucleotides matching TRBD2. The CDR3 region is CASSPRTSGGYEQYF. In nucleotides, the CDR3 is TGTGCCAGCAGCCCAAGGACTAGCGGGGGCTACGAGCAGTACTTC.